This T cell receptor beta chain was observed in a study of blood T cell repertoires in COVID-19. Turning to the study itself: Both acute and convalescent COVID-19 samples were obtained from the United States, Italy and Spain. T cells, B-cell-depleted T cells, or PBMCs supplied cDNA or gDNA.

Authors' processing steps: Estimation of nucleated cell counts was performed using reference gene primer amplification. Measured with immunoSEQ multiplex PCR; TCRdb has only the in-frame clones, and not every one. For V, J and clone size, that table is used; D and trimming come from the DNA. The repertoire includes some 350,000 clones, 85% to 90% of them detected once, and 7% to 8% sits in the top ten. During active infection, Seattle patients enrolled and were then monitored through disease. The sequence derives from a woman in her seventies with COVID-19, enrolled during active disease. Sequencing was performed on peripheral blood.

For the CDR3, the DNA is TGTGCCAGCAGTTACGGGGAGTATGGCTACACCTTC. Protein product: CASSYGEYGYTF. The genes are TRBV6-2 or TRBV6-3 and TRBJ1-2; D call uncertain. Trimming cost V 2 bases and J 5 bases, with 6 bases left between them. The CDR3 spans 12 residues. The germline V gene has CDR1 MNHEY and CDR2 SVGEGT.